These 23 T cell receptor beta chains were sequenced from one sample in a study of T cells in Graves' hyperthyroidism and ophthalmopathy. TCR beta CDR3 regions were amplified from RNA transcripts. The HTBI primer set drove a first-round RT-PCR of the TCR CDR3. TCRdb re-called the multiplex PCR reads with MiXCR, one entry per CDR3 protein. Altogether a few hundred thousand distinct CDR3 sequences are present, under 15% being singletons, with the ten largest covering approximately 29%. Sample: blood. The receptor set was obtained from a woman aged 25 to 39 with Graves' hyperthyroidism.

The chain carries TRBV7-9 and TRBJ1-6; D gene ambiguous. The V gene lost 5 bases and the J gene lost 5 bases, with 10 bases spanning the gap. The CDR3 contains 14 residues. CDR1 is SEHNR and CDR2 is FQNEAQ in the germline V gene (reference sequence). The CDR3 here is CASSPDGDNSPLHF. CDR3 in DNA: TGTGCCAGCAGCCCGGACGGGGATAATTCACCCCTCCACTTT.

This clonotype was picked up many times. This chain links TRBV7-6 with TRBJ1-2, with 7 bases identical to TRBD1. CDR1 is SGHVS, CDR2 FNYEAQ, per germline. V lost 0 bases to trimming and J lost 8 bases; unmatched junction nucleotides: 12. CDR3 length: 16 amino acids. The CDR3 nucleotides read TGTGCCAGCAGCTTAGCCACTGATGGGACAGTCGGCGGCTACACCTTC. Protein: CASSLATDGTVGGYTF. Full variable domain (outside the CDR3, taken from reference TRBV7-6 and TRBJ1-2): GAGVSQSPRYKVTKRGQDVALRCDPISGHVSLYWYRQALGQGPEFLTYFNYEAQQDKSGLPNDRFSAERPEGSISTLTIQRTEQRDSAMYRCASSLATDGTVGGYTFGSGTRLTVV.

This clonotype turned up a few times. The junction departs from germline at one end; a sequencing error may be responsible. V usage is TRBV20-1 and J usage is TRBJ2-7; 7 positions match TRBD1. The germline V gene encodes CDR1 DFQATT and CDR2 SNEGSKA (reference sequence). CDR3 size: 12 residues. The DNA of the CDR3 is TGCAGTGTTAGACAGGGTCCCGACGAGCAGTACTTC. The encoded protein is CSVRQGPDEQYF.

This clonotype was seen only a few times. J is TRBJ1-2 and V is TRBV29-1; the D gene is possibly TRBD1 (5 bases). Germline CDR1 is SQVTM and CDR2 is ANQGSEA. V lost 8 bases and J lost 4, with 14 bases in between. The CDR3 runs to 12 residues. Here the CDR3 reads CSTGGSPYGYTF. The CDR3 DNA is TGCAGCACCGGGGGGAGCCCCTATGGCTACACCTTC.

The rearrangement links TRBV3-1 to TRBJ1-2, with 7 nucleotides matching TRBD1. The germline CDR1 and CDR2 sequences are LGHDT and YNNKEL (reference sequence). The V segment lost 4 bases and the J segment 11 bases; nucleotides outside the gene matches: 7. The length of the CDR3 is 12 residues. CDR3 sequence reads: CASSPDRAAYTF. The CDR3 region has the DNA TGTGCCAGCAGCCCAGACAGGGCCGCGTACACCTTC.

This clonotype was detected only a few times. The chain joins TRBV3-1 to TRBJ1-1; D gene ambiguous. Germline V lookup: CDR1 LGHDT, CDR2 YNNKEL (reference sequence). The length of the CDR3 is 13 residues. V dropped 4 bases and J dropped 4 bases, with 10 bases sitting between them. CDR3 in DNA: TGTGCCAGCAGCCCCGGACGGACCACTGAAGCTTTCTTT. Amino acids: CASSPGRTTEAFF.

This clonotype appeared a single time. This rearrangement joins TRBV19 to TRBJ1-5, with 9 bases that match TRBD1. Looked up from germline, CDR1 is LNHDA and CDR2 is SQIVND (reference sequence). CDR3 length: 18 residues. V shed 3 bases, J shed 5 bases, and the junction held 14 bases outside the gene matches. As DNA, the CDR3 is TGTGCCAGTAGTATCCCCCTATTTGCGGGACAGGGATATCAGCCCCAGCATTTT. Its translation is CASSIPLFAGQGYQPQHF.

This chain uses TRBV29-1 with TRBJ2-7; D is possibly TRBD2 (6 bases). This CDR3 region has 11 residues. Per germline, CDR1 SQVTM and CDR2 ANQGSEA. Between the trimmed V and J ends, which lost 5 bases and 2 bases, there was a span of 7 bases. The CDR3 DNA is TGCAGCGTTCGGGGGACCTACGAGCAGTACTTC. The encoded protein is CSVRGTYEQYF.

The V gene is TRBV6-1, the J gene TRBJ1-3, with 7 bases matching TRBD1. This CDR3 region has 15 residues. Trimming took 7 bases from V and 8 from J; bases not matched to a gene: 14. Germline lookup yields CDR1 MNHNS and CDR2 SASEGT. CDR3 residues: CASISSGGAIDTIYF. The CDR3 DNA follows: TGTGCCAGCATCTCCTCAGGGGGGGCTATTGACACCATATATTTT.

The chain links TRBV9 to TRBJ2-3, with 9 bases identical to TRBD2. The CDR3 spans 15 residues. The ends lost 4 bases at V and 3 bases at J; junction bases unmatched: 6. The V gene's germline CDR1 is SGDLS and CDR2 YYNGEE. The CDR3 sequence is CASSPREGRTDTQYF. The CDR3 nucleotides are TGTGCCAGCAGCCCGCGGGAGGGCCGTACAGATACGCAGTATTTT.

The table lists this clonotype with many counts. The V gene is TRBV28, the J gene TRBJ2-7; 7 bases line up with TRBD1. Trimming at V came to 3 bases and at J to 11 bases, leaving 13 bases not matched to a gene. The CDR3 covers 14 residues. CDR1 MDHEN and CDR2 SYDVKM come from the germline V gene. The CDR3 loop is CASSFPKSGTEEYF. The CDR3 DNA follows: TGTGCCAGCAGTTTCCCAAAATCCGGGACAGAAGAGTACTTC.

The chain is built from TRBV18 and TRBJ2-7, with D possibly being TRBD2 (5 bases). The V end lost 1 base, the J end lost 5 bases, and 15 bases lay between the germline ends. Germline V gene sequence: CDR1 KGHSH, CDR2 LQKENI. The CDR3 loop spans 15 amino acids. The CDR3 DNA reads as TGTGCCAGCTCACCACGCCCTCGGGGAGCAGACGAGCAGTACTTC. It is translated as CASSPRPRGADEQYF.

CDR3 DNA sequence: TGTGCCTGGACGGTCGGGGGGGGAGGTGAAAAACTGTTTTTT. This translates into CAWTVGGGGEKLFF. The V and J genes are TRBV30 and TRBJ1-4, with D possibly matching TRBD1 (5 bases). This CDR3 region has 14 residues. The germline CDR1 and CDR2 sequences are GTSNPN and SVGIG (reference sequence). Trimming shortened V by 4 bases and J by 7 bases, and 16 bases separated the two germline ends.

This clonotype was seen many times. CDR3 nucleotides: TGCAGTGCTAGAGCTAGCGGGAGATACGAGCAGTACTTC. This encodes CSARASGRYEQYF. The chain carries TRBV20-1 and TRBJ2-7; 10 bases fit TRBD2. The CDR3 sequence is 13 residues long. From germline, CDR1 is DFQATT and CDR2 SNEGSKA (reference sequence). Losses at the gene ends were 1 base for V and 4 bases for J; bases not matched to a gene: 1.

The V call is TRBV7-9, the J call TRBJ2-3, with 8 positions matching TRBD2. This CDR3 is built from 16 residues. Looked up from germline, CDR1 is SEHNR and CDR2 is FQNEAQ (reference sequence). The J segment lost 2 bases and the V segment lost 4 bases, leaving 8 bases of the junction unmatched. As DNA, the CDR3 is TGTGCCAGCAGCTACCGGGGTAGCGGGATCACAGATACGCAGTATTTT. This translates into CASSYRGSGITDTQYF. The complete variable domain, with remaining parts taken from reference TRBV7-9 and TRBJ2-3, reads DTGVSQNPRHKITKRGQNVTFRCDPISEHNRLYWYRQTLGQGPEFLTYFQNEAQLEKSRLLSDRFSAERPKGSFSTLEIQRTEQGDSAMYLCASSYRGSGITDTQYFGPGTRLTVL.

The sample holds many counts of this clonotype. The gene calls are TRBV24-1 and TRBJ1-1, with D tentatively TRBD1 (6 bases). V shed 4 bases and J shed 4 bases, with 15 bases lying between them. Germline V CDR1 and CDR2: KGHDR, SFDVKD. The CDR3 sequence is 15 residues long. This CDR3 reads CATSDSSDSGTEAFF. CDR3 nucleotide sequence: TGTGCCACCAGTGACTCATCGGACAGCGGCACTGAAGCTTTCTTT.

This clonotype came up many times. The rearrangement uses TRBV6-1 and TRBJ2-3, with no clear D. CDR3 length: 11 amino acids. Germline loops: CDR1 MNHNS, CDR2 SASEGT. V was shortened by 7 bases and J by 5 bases, with 7 bases between the two germline ends. The CDR3 bases are TGTGCCAGCACCCGTAGAGATACGCAGTATTTT. Translated: CASTRRDTQYF.

This clonotype appeared a few times. This chain links TRBV5-8 with TRBJ1-5, with D uncertain. The germline V and J ends were trimmed by 4 bases and 0 bases, with 8 bases remaining between them. The CDR3 covers 14 residues. Per the germline V gene, CDR1 is SGHTS and CDR2 is YDEGEE. The CDR3 region is CASSLRYSNQPQHF. CDR3 DNA sequence: TGTGCCAGCAGCCTACGCTATAGCAATCAGCCCCAGCATTTT.

This clonotype occurred many times. V usage is TRBV28 and J usage is TRBJ1-5; no clear D gene. This CDR3 region has 16 residues. Between the trimmed V and J ends, which lost 1 base and 0 bases, there was a span of 10 bases. CDR1 is MDHEN and CDR2 is SYDVKM in the germline V gene. The CDR3 loop is CASSLLRPDSNQPQHF. The CDR3 DNA follows: TGTGCCAGCAGTTTATTACGCCCTGATAGCAATCAGCCCCAGCATTTT.

This clonotype was counted ten times or more. The chain employs TRBV12-3 or TRBV12-4 and TRBJ2-1, with a weak D call TRBD2 (6 bases). V was clipped by 7 bases and J by 2 bases, with 15 bases between them. CDR3 size: 15 residues. The CDR3 nucleotides are TGTGCCAGCACCCCGGGGCGGGGAGCCTACAATGAGCAGTTCTTC. Protein sequence: CASTPGRGAYNEQFF.

The table lists this clonotype with a few counts. The CDR3 sequence is CASSPRQAPYNEQFF. The DNA of the CDR3 is TGTGCCAGCAGTCCCCGACAGGCGCCCTACAATGAGCAGTTCTTC. The rearrangement joins TRBV27 to TRBJ2-1; the D gene is possibly TRBD1 (6 bases). The V and J ends lost 5 bases and 2 bases respectively, with 13 bases between them. Germline assignment: CDR1 MNHEY and CDR2 SMNVEV (reference sequence). The CDR3 covers 15 residues.

This clonotype has a count of ten or more. This chain links TRBV6-6 with TRBJ2-1, with 10 bases identical to TRBD2. This CDR3 region has 18 residues. V was pared by 0 bases and J by 6 bases, with 11 bases of the junction left unmatched. Looked up from germline, CDR1 is MNHNY and CDR2 is SVGAGI (reference sequence). The CDR3 region has the DNA TGTGCCAGCAGTTACTCGCCGGGAGCGGGAGGGCGAGGCAATGAGCAGTTCTTC. Translated, it gives CASSYSPGAGGRGNEQFF.

In this sample, this clonotype turned up many times. The gene calls are TRBV5-1 and TRBJ2-7, with TRBD1 matching over 8 bases. V dropped 3 bases and J dropped 6; count of bases not matched to a gene: 5. Germline V lookup: CDR1 SGHRS, CDR2 YFSETQ. This CDR3 spans 13 amino acids. This CDR3 reads CASSSTGGGEQYF. The CDR3, as DNA: TGCGCCAGCAGCTCAACAGGGGGTGGCGAGCAGTACTTC.